This passage covers 20 T cell receptor beta chains from one sample sequenced in a study of T cells in localized non-small cell lung cancer. Profiling relied on immunoSEQ multiplex PCR, and the TCRdb table lists in-frame clones only, not all of them. The sample lists about 52,000 clones; around 87% were seen once. The sequenced sample was PBMCs, obtained before any cancer treatment. The receptors here all came from a female donor with stage II lung adenocarcinoma.

The genes are TRBV7-3 and TRBJ2-1; 10 bases are shared with TRBD2. The trim removed 2 bases at V and 2 bases at J, leaving 0 bases unmatched. The CDR3 runs 15 residues. Germline V gene sequence: CDR1 SGHTA, CDR2 FQGTGA. The CDR3 nucleotides are TGTGCCAGCAGCTTAGGGACTAGCGCCTACAATGAGCAGTTCTTC. Translating it yields CASSLGTSAYNEQFF.

This sequence joins TRBV7-6 and TRBJ2-1, with 8 nucleotides matching TRBD1. CDR1 and CDR2 (germline): SGHVS, FNYEAQ. Trimming removed 5 bases from V and 3 bases from J; junction bases left unmatched: 9. CDR3 size: 16 residues. The CDR3 DNA reads TGTGCCAGCAGCACCCGGACAGGGTTATACTACAATGAGCAGTTCTTC. As protein: CASSTRTGLYYNEQFF.

V is TRBV9 and J is TRBJ2-2; 9 bases map to TRBD2. The germline CDR1 and CDR2 sequences are SGDLS and YYNGEE. Losses at the gene ends were 4 bases for V and 2 bases for J; bases not matched to a gene: 6. The CDR3 runs 16 residues. This CDR3 is CASSPRLAANTGELFF. The CDR3, as DNA: TGTGCCAGCAGCCCGCGACTAGCGGCTAACACCGGGGAGCTGTTTTTT.

This chain uses TRBV14 with TRBJ2-7; D ambiguous. This CDR3 is 11 amino acids long. V dropped 4 bases and J dropped 3 bases, with 4 bases sitting between them. Per the germline V gene, CDR1 is SGHDN and CDR2 is FVKESK. The DNA for the CDR3 is TGTGCCAGCAGCCGGGACTACGAGCAGTACTTC. Translated: CASSRDYEQYF.

This sequence joins TRBV19 and TRBJ1-1, with no clear D. V lost 1 base to trimming and J lost 0 bases, with 6 bases between them. The CDR3 spans 14 residues. The germline gives CDR1 LNHDA, CDR2 SQIVND (reference sequence). This CDR3 reads CASSIVVMNTEAFF. CDR3 DNA: TGTGCCAGTAGTATAGTGGTTATGAACACTGAAGCTTTCTTT.

The CDR3: CASRPPGTYEQYF. The DNA for the CDR3 is TGTGCCAGCAGGCCTCCGGGGACCTACGAGCAGTACTTC. The gene calls are TRBV6-5 and TRBJ2-7; possibly TRBD2 for D (5 bases). Germline CDR1 reads MNHEY; CDR2 reads SVGAGI. V was cut by 6 bases and J by 2 bases, with 11 bases left in between. CDR3 length equals 13 residues.

V and J are TRBV5-6 and TRBJ1-2; D gene uncertain. CDR1 SGHDT and CDR2 YYEEEE come from the germline V gene. V was trimmed by 0 bases and J by 6 bases, leaving 15 bases between them. The CDR3 runs to 15 residues. The CDR3 loop reads CASSLAGVLGNGYTF. CDR3 DNA: TGTGCCAGCAGCTTGGCCGGCGTTCTTGGCAATGGCTACACCTTC. The complete variable domain, with remaining parts taken from reference TRBV5-6 and TRBJ1-2, reads DAGVTQSPTHLIKTRGQQVTLRCSPKSGHDTVSWYQQALGQGPQFIFQYYEEEERQRGNFPDRFSGHQFPNYSSELNVNALLLGDSALYLCASSLAGVLGNGYTFGSGTRLTVV.

The V call is TRBV7-6, the J call TRBJ1-1; D is ambiguous. The CDR3 is made up of 13 amino acids. In germline, CDR1 is SGHVS, CDR2 FNYEAQ. Trimming left V 3 bases short and J 4 bases short, with 9 bases between. CDR3 coding DNA: TGTGCCAGCAGCTTGTCCGGTGGCACTGAAGCTTTCTTT. It codes for CASSLSGGTEAFF.

V gene TRBV30 combines with J gene TRBJ1-2; a possible D gene is TRBD1 (6 bases). The CDR3 consists of 13 residues. Trimming took off 1 base at V and 6 bases at J, with 12 bases between the two ends. Germline V gene lookup returns CDR1 GTSNPN and CDR2 SVGIG (reference sequence). The CDR3 nucleotides read TGTGCCTGGAGTGGGGGGCTTTTGCATGGCTACACCTTC. The encoded protein is CAWSGGLLHGYTF.

The rearrangement links TRBV7-8 to TRBJ1-4; D is undetermined. The CDR3 is 16 amino acids. The V gene's germline CDR1 is SGHVS and CDR2 FQNEAQ. V was pared by 1 base and J by 4 bases, with 13 bases between. DNA of the CDR3: TGTGCCAGCAGCTTAGGGTCGCTAGGGATTAATGAAAAACTGTTTTTT. It codes for CASSLGSLGINEKLFF.

Only a few counts were recorded for this clone. V is TRBV15 and J is TRBJ1-5; TRBD1 aligns across 8 bases. The trim removed 5 bases at V and 5 bases at J, leaving 11 bases unmatched. CDR1 is LNHNV, CDR2 YYDKDF, per germline (reference sequence). There are 16 residues in the CDR3. DNA for the CDR3: TGTGCCACCAGCCAGGACAGGGAGACGTCCTATCAGCCCCAGCATTTT. Protein product: CATSQDRETSYQPQHF.

This clone appeared once. This chain joins TRBV7-9 and TRBJ2-1; 9 nucleotides align to TRBD2. Germline assignment: CDR1 SEHNR and CDR2 FQNEAQ (reference sequence). The CDR3 loop spans 15 amino acids. With 5 bases clipped from V and 9 bases from J, the junction kept 11 bases outside the gene matches. The CDR3 is CASSPDSGGASEQFF. The CDR3 DNA is TGTGCCAGCAGCCCAGATAGCGGGGGAGCGTCTGAGCAGTTCTTC. The full variable domain, with the rest looked up from reference TRBV7-9 and TRBJ2-1, is DTGVSQNPRHKITKRGQNVTFRCDPISEHNRLYWYRQTLGQGPEFLTYFQNEAQLEKSRLLSDRFSAERPKGSFSTLEIQRTEQGDSAMYLCASSPDSGGASEQFFGPGTRLTVL.

The chain combines TRBV6-7 with TRBJ2-5, with D perhaps matching TRBD1 (5 bases). TRBV6-7 is an open reading frame, and its role is uncertain. V shed 4 bases and J shed 7 bases, with 13 bases lying between them. The CDR3 is 13 amino acids. The CDR3 DNA follows: TGTGCCAGCAGTTCCCGTTGGGGCCGGACCCAGTACTTC. Its translation: CASSSRWGRTQYF.

This clone came up once. This chain links TRBV7-6 with TRBJ2-7; 8 bases align to TRBD1. The V gene's germline CDR1 is SGHVS and CDR2 FNYEAQ. J lost 0 bases, V lost 0 bases, and 7 bases had no gene match. The CDR3 spans 17 residues. This CDR3 reads CASSLAPGQEISYEQYF. The CDR3, as DNA: TGTGCCAGCAGCTTAGCCCCGGGACAGGAGATCTCCTACGAGCAGTACTTC.

Here the CDR3 reads CASSSRLAGALDEQFF. CDR3 nucleotides: TGTGCCAGCAGCTCAAGACTAGCGGGGGCCTTGGATGAGCAGTTCTTC. The chain couples TRBV5-4 to TRBJ2-1, with 12 bases that match TRBD2. Germline CDR1 reads SGHNT; CDR2 reads YYREEE (reference sequence). The CDR3 totals 16 residues. Trimming cost V 3 bases and J 8 bases; bases outside gene matches: 9.

This clone has a handful of counts. The V and J genes are TRBV5-1 and TRBJ1-1, with 8 bases fitting TRBD1. This CDR3 spans 15 amino acids. Germline V gene sequence: CDR1 SGHRS, CDR2 YFSETQ. The trim removed 0 bases at V and 2 bases at J, leaving 3 bases unmatched. CDR3 DNA sequence: TGCGCCAGCAGCTTGGAGGGGACAGGCAACACTGAAGCTTTCTTT. Protein: CASSLEGTGNTEAFF.

V and J are TRBV5-4 and TRBJ2-7; 7 bases line up with TRBD1. The length of the CDR3 is 13 residues. Germline V gives CDR1 SGHNT, CDR2 YYREEE (reference sequence). With V trimmed by 0 bases and J by 6 bases, 3 bases remained unmatched. The CDR3 DNA reads as TGTGCCAGCAGCTTGGACAGGGGATCCGAGCAGTACTTC. This translates into CASSLDRGSEQYF.

As DNA, the CDR3 is TGTGCCAGCAGCCAGATAAGACAGGGGGTGTCACCCCTCCACTTT. This gives the protein CASSQIRQGVSPLHF. This chain connects TRBV14 to TRBJ1-6; 9 bases agree with TRBD1. Per germline, CDR1 SGHDN and CDR2 FVKESK. The CDR3 contains 15 residues. Unmatched junction bases numbered 7, after V lost 3 bases and J lost 10 bases.

The rearrangement uses TRBV6-6 and TRBJ2-2, with D tentatively TRBD1 (5 bases). The length of the CDR3 is 15 residues. V gave up 6 bases and J gave up 6 bases, with 17 bases separating them. The germline V gene has CDR1 MNHNY and CDR2 SVGAGI (reference sequence). CDR3 nucleotide sequence: TGTGCCAGCAGACCTCCAGGGTCATATCCCGGGGAGCTGTTTTTT. Translating gives CASRPPGSYPGELFF.

This chain uses TRBV7-9 with TRBJ2-5; D is tentatively TRBD1 or TRBD2 (6 bases each). The DNA end is a closer match to TRBJ2-7, so the J assignment may be wrong. Looked up from germline, CDR1 is SEHNR and CDR2 is FQNEAQ (reference sequence). This CDR3 region has 15 residues. This CDR3 is CASSGGQPRPYEQYF. The DNA for the CDR3 is TGTGCCAGCAGCGGGGGGCAACCGAGGCCCTACGAGCAGTACTTC.